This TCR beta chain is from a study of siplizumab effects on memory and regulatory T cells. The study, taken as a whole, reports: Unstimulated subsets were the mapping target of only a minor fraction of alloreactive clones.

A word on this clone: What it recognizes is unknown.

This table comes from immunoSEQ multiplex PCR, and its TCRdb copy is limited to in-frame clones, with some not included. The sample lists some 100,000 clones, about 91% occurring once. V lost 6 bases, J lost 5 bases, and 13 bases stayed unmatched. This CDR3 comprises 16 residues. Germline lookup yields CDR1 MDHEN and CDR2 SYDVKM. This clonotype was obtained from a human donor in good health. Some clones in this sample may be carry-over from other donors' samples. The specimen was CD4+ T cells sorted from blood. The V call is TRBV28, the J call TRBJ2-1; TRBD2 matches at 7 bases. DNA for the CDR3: TGTGCCAGCAGCCTCCTATCGAGCGGGGCCGACAATGAGCAGTTCTTC. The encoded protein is CASSLLSSGADNEQFF.